One and the same sample provided the 5 T cell receptor beta chains below, sequenced in a study of cytomegalovirus exposure and HLA in healthy donors. Researchers ran the PCR with 60 Vbeta and 13 Jbeta primers. Clones were read by immunoSEQ multiplex PCR, and TCRdb kept only the in-frame ones, dropping some. The sample contains over 150,000 clones, roughly four fifths of which appear only once. Specimen: PBMCs. The receptor source for this set is a girl aged 2 to 9 in good health and CMV-seropositive.

The V and J genes are TRBV1 and TRBJ2-5; TRBD2, the table's D call, was not compared with the DNA. TRBV1 counts as a pseudogene. The CDR3 covers 13 residues. The DNA for the CDR3 is TGCACCACCCCTAGCGGGGGTCGAGGGACCCAGTACTTC. Protein: CTTPSGGRGTQYF.

This clone has only one observation. The chain is built from TRBV30 and TRBJ1-1; D gene uncertain. The CDR3 has 13 residues. V gave up 1 base and J gave up 2 bases, with 8 bases separating them. Germline-derived CDR1 and CDR2 are GTSNPN and SVGIG (reference sequence). The CDR3 spells CAWSAQANTEAFF. The CDR3 coding sequence is TGTGCCTGGAGTGCGCAAGCCAACACTGAAGCTTTCTTT.

The J gene is TRBJ2-5, the V gene TRBV10-1, with TRBD1 matching over 7 bases. This CDR3 region has 14 residues. From germline, CDR1 is WNHNN and CDR2 SYGVQD (reference sequence). Trimming removed 6 bases from V and 4 bases from J; junction bases left unmatched: 8. This CDR3 is CASSHAGTVETQYF. CDR3 DNA: TGCGCCAGCAGCCACGCCGGGACAGTAGAGACCCAGTACTTC.

This sequence joins TRBV7-9 and TRBJ1-5; perhaps TRBD1 as D (5 bases). V was shortened by 5 bases and J by 2 bases, with 10 bases between the two germline ends. Germline V gene lookup returns CDR1 SEHNR and CDR2 FQNEAQ (reference sequence). The CDR3 totals 14 residues. The CDR3: CASSPEGGNQPQHF. The CDR3 DNA follows: TGTGCCAGCAGCCCGGAAGGGGGCAATCAGCCCCAGCATTTT.

The genes are TRBV7-8 and TRBJ2-1; possible D gene TRBD2, 7 bases. The CDR3 runs 18 residues. The V end was cut by 4 bases, the J end by 7 bases, with 26 bases between. CDR1 is SGHVS and CDR2 is FQNEAQ in the germline V gene. The CDR3 sequence: CASSSWGAPQRGLNEQFF. Written as DNA, the CDR3 is TGTGCCAGCAGCTCGTGGGGGGCGCCCCAGCGGGGTTTGAATGAGCAGTTCTTC.